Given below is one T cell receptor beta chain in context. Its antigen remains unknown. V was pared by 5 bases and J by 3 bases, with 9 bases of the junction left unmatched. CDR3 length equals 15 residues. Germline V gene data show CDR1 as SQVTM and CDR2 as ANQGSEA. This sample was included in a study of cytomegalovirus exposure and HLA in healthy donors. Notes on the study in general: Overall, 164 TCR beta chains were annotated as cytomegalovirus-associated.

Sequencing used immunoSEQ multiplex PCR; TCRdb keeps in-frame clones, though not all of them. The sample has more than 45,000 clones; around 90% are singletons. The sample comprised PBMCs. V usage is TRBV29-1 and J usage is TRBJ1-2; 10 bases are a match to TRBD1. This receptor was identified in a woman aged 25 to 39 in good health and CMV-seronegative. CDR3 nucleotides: TGCAGCGTTTTTGGGACAGGGGCGGTATACTATGGCTACACCTTC. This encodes CSVFGTGAVYYGYTF. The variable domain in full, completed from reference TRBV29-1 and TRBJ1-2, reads SAVISQKPSRDICQRGTSLTIQCQVDSQVTMMFWYRQQPGQSLTLIATANQGSEATYESGFVIDKFPISRPNLTFSTLTVSNMSPEDSSIYLCSVFGTGAVYYGYTFGSGTRLTVV.